Shown below are 20 T cell receptor beta chains from a single sample sequenced in a study of cytomegalovirus exposure and HLA in healthy donors. Assay: immunoSEQ multiplex PCR; the TCRdb copy retains only in-frame clones and omits some. The data hold under 65,000 clones, with roughly 95% observed a single time. Source material: PBMCs. Receptor source: a woman aged 18-35 years in good health and CMV-seropositive.

The chain is built from TRBV2 and TRBJ2-3, with 9 bases lining up with TRBD1. J was trimmed by 9 bases and V by 6 bases; bases with no gene match: 7. The CDR3 totals 13 residues. CDR1 is SNHLY and CDR2 is FYNNEI in the germline V gene. CDR3 nucleotides: TGTGCCAGCAGGACAGGGGGAATCCGGACGCAGTATTTT. Residues: CASRTGGIRTQYF.

This clone is a singleton in its sample. The genes are TRBV15 and TRBJ1-5; TRBD1 matches at 8 bases. Per germline, CDR1 LNHNV and CDR2 YYDKDF (reference sequence). This CDR3 has 16 amino acids. Germline trimming cut 3 bases from V and 1 base from J; bases unmatched to any gene: 5. The CDR3 bases are TGTGCCACCAGCAGGGAAGGGACAGGAAGCAATCAGCCCCAGCATTTT. Translation gives CATSREGTGSNQPQHF.

This clone was observed a single time. The chain has TRBV5-6 and TRBJ1-1; a weak D match, TRBD1 (6 bases). The CDR3 has 14 residues. CDR1 SGHDT and CDR2 YYEEEE come from the germline V gene. The V and J ends lost 8 bases and 7 bases respectively, with 21 bases between them. Here the CDR3 reads CASAWGRRLNEAFF. The CDR3 region has the DNA TGTGCCAGTGCTTGGGGGCGCCGATTGAATGAAGCTTTCTTT.

The chain uses TRBV4-2 and TRBJ1-5; a weak D match, TRBD1 (6 bases). The CDR3 is 18 amino acids. Deletions cut 1 base from V and 0 bases from J, with 16 bases between. The germline V gene encodes CDR1 LGHNA and CDR2 YNFKEQ. DNA of the CDR3: TGTGCCAGCAGCCAAGTAGCCCTACGGACAGATAGCAATCAGCCCCAGCATTTT. Amino acids: CASSQVALRTDSNQPQHF.

J is TRBJ2-3 and V is TRBV5-1; 8 nucleotides match TRBD2. V shed 0 bases, J shed 0 bases, and the junction held 3 bases outside the gene matches. This CDR3 is built from 16 residues. The germline gives CDR1 SGHRS, CDR2 YFSETQ. CDR3 nucleotides: TGCGCCAGCAGCTTGGTTAGCGGGGCGAGCACAGATACGCAGTATTTT. Amino acids: CASSLVSGASTDTQYF.

V is TRBV5-1 and J is TRBJ1-1, with D possibly matching TRBD1 (5 bases). V lost 4 bases to trimming and J lost 0 bases, with 16 bases between them. The germline CDR1 and CDR2 sequences are SGHRS and YFSETQ. The CDR3 is 16 residues long. As DNA, the CDR3 is TGCGCCAGCAGCCTACGCTCGACAGCCTTGAACACTGAAGCTTTCTTT. Residues: CASSLRSTALNTEAFF. Complete variable domain (other parts from reference TRBV5-1 and TRBJ1-1): KAGVTQTPRYLIKTRGQQVTLSCSPISGHRSVSWYQQTPGQGLQFLFEYFSETQRNKGNFPGRFSGRQFSNSRSEMNVSTLELGDSALYLCASSLRSTALNTEAFFGQGTRLTVV.

This clone was observed once. The chain has TRBV29-1 and TRBJ2-5, with 8 bases lining up with TRBD2. Per the germline V gene, CDR1 is SQVTM and CDR2 is ANQGSEA. Trimming at V came to 2 bases and at J to 7 bases, leaving 9 bases not matched to a gene. The CDR3 loop spans 14 amino acids. The DNA for the CDR3 is TGCAGCGTTGAAACTAGCGGCACCCTCTCGACCCAGTACTTC. Translating gives CSVETSGTLSTQYF.

The V and J genes are TRBV5-1 and TRBJ2-2; TRBD2 agrees at 8 bases. The CDR3 covers 14 residues. V dropped 4 bases and J dropped 4; count of bases not matched to a gene: 3. Germline values: CDR1 SGHRS, CDR2 YFSETQ. CDR3 protein: CASSPGGATGELFF. The CDR3 DNA reads as TGCGCCAGCAGCCCGGGAGGGGCCACCGGGGAGCTGTTTTTT.

The chain uses TRBV9 and TRBJ2-7; 9 bases line up with TRBD1. V shed 4 bases, J shed 2 bases, and the junction held 7 bases outside the gene matches. CDR1 and CDR2 (germline): SGDLS, YYNGEE. This CDR3 contains 15 residues. CDR3 in DNA: TGTGCCAGCAGCCCTGACAGGGGGACCCCCTACGAGCAGTACTTC. This sequence encodes CASSPDRGTPYEQYF.

J is TRBJ2-7 and V is TRBV28; 8 nucleotides align to TRBD1. The V gene end was trimmed by 5 bases and the J gene end by 6 bases; junction bases not matched to a gene: 3. The CDR3 is 12 amino acids. Looked up from germline, CDR1 is MDHEN and CDR2 is SYDVKM. Here the CDR3 reads CASSLTGGEQYF. The DNA of the CDR3 is TGTGCCAGCAGTCTTACAGGGGGCGAGCAGTACTTC.

The chain has TRBV30 and TRBJ2-1; TRBD2 agrees at 11 bases. The ends lost 0 bases at V and 4 bases at J; junction bases unmatched: 5. CDR1 and CDR2 (germline): GTSNPN, SVGIG (reference sequence). This CDR3 is built from 16 residues. In DNA form, the CDR3 reads TGTGCCTGGAGTGTTGGACTAGCGGGCCTTTACAATGAGCAGTTCTTC. Its protein product is CAWSVGLAGLYNEQFF.

This clone was observed a handful of times. This rearrangement joins TRBV2 to TRBJ1-2; D gene unclear. Germline CDR1 is SNHLY and CDR2 is FYNNEI. V was cut by 3 bases and J by 8 bases, with 7 bases left in between. This CDR3 spans 11 amino acids. The CDR3 sequence: CASSDRWGYTF. The CDR3 coding sequence is TGTGCCAGCAGTGATAGATGGGGCTACACCTTC.

The J gene is TRBJ1-5, the V gene TRBV5-1; D is ambiguous. This CDR3 has 15 residues. Trimming cost V 1 base and J 3 bases, with 11 bases left between them. Germline V lookup: CDR1 SGHRS, CDR2 YFSETQ. The CDR3 DNA follows: TGCGCCAGCAGCTTGATGACGGGGAACAATCAGCCCCAGCATTTT. Its translation: CASSLMTGNNQPQHF.

This chain joins TRBV5-6 and TRBJ2-7; the match to TRBD1 covers 7 bases. With V trimmed by 3 bases and J by 9 bases, 12 bases remained unmatched. Germline lookup yields CDR1 SGHDT and CDR2 YYEEEE. This CDR3 spans 14 amino acids. CDR3 residues: CASSYGTANLGQYF. Written as DNA, the CDR3 is TGTGCCAGCAGCTACGGGACAGCTAACCTCGGGCAGTACTTC.

This clone is a singleton in its sample. The rearrangement uses TRBV9 and TRBJ2-7; 9 nucleotides match TRBD1. The CDR3 has 14 amino acids. After removal of 2 bases from V and 5 bases from J, the junction contained 5 bases not matched to a gene. In germline, CDR1 is SGDLS, CDR2 YYNGEE. Written as DNA, the CDR3 is TGTGCCAGCAGCGTCGGACAGGGGTCTCACGAGCAGTACTTC. This sequence encodes CASSVGQGSHEQYF. The full variable domain, its missing parts supplied by reference TRBV9 and TRBJ2-7, is DSGVTQTPKHLITATGQRVTLRCSPRSGDLSVYWYQQSLDQGLQFLIQYYNGEERAKGNILERFSAQQFPDLHSELNLSSLELGDSALYFCASSVGQGSHEQYFGPGTRLTVT.

This chain joins TRBV28 and TRBJ1-5; 10 bases map to TRBD1. This CDR3 has 13 residues. J was trimmed by 4 bases and V by 10 bases; bases with no gene match: 4. CDR1 and CDR2 (germline): MDHEN, SYDVKM. This CDR3 is CATGTGVNQPQHF. In nucleotides, the CDR3 is TGTGCCACAGGGACAGGGGTGAATCAGCCCCAGCATTTT.

This clone was counted a single time. The V call is TRBV18, the J call TRBJ1-1, with D perhaps TRBD1 (6 bases). Germline values: CDR1 KGHSH, CDR2 LQKENI. Trimming took 3 bases from V and 0 from J, leaving 11 bases between them. The CDR3 is made up of 15 amino acids. This CDR3 reads CASSPEDRVNTEAFF. CDR3 DNA: TGTGCCAGCTCACCCGAGGACAGAGTGAACACTGAAGCTTTCTTT.

This rearrangement joins TRBV27 to TRBJ2-1; TRBD2 might be the D (6 bases). CDR3 length: 15 residues. Germline CDR1 reads MNHEY; CDR2 reads SMNVEV (reference sequence). V shed 5 bases and J shed 4 bases, with 15 bases lying between them. This CDR3 is CASSMLAPTYNEQFF. Here the CDR3 DNA reads TGTGCCAGCAGTATGCTAGCGCCCACTTACAATGAGCAGTTCTTC.

The rearrangement joins TRBV7-6 to TRBJ1-5; TRBD1 is a possible D gene (5 bases). Germline V gene data show CDR1 as SGHVS and CDR2 as FNYEAQ. V shed 1 base and J shed 1 base, with 11 bases lying between them. CDR3 length: 16 residues. The CDR3 bases are TGTGCCAGCAGCTTAGGACTGGGGGGGAGCAATCAGCCCCAGCATTTT. The encoded protein is CASSLGLGGSNQPQHF.

The genes are TRBV11-2 and TRBJ2-2; 8 bases are a match to TRBD1. CDR1 is SGHAT and CDR2 is FQNNGV in the germline V gene. V trimming: 5 bases; J trimming: 2 bases; junction bases outside the gene matches: 7. The CDR3 sequence is 16 residues long. DNA for the CDR3: TGTGCCAGCAGCACGACAGGGGAACCAAACACCGGGGAGCTGTTTTTT. It specifies CASSTTGEPNTGELFF.